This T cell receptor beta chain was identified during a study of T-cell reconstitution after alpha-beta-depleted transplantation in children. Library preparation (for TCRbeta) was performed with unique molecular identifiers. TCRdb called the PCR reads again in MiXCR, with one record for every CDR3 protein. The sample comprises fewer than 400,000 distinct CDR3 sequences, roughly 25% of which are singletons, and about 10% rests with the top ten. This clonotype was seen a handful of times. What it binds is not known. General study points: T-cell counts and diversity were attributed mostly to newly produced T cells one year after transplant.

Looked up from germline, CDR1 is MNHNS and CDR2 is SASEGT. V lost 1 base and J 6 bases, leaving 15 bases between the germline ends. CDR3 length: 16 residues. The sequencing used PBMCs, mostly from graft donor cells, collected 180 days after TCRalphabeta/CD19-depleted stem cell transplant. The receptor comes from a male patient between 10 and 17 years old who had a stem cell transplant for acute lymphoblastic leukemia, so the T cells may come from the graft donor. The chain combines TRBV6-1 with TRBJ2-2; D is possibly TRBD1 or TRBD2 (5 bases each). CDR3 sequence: CASSEGLTGLSGELFF. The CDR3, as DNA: TGTGCCAGCAGTGAAGGTCTGACGGGGCTATCCGGGGAGCTGTTTTTT.